This passage covers 18 T cell receptor beta chains from one sample sequenced in a study of blood T cell repertoires in COVID-19. The repertoire was sequenced with immunoSEQ multiplex PCR; TCRdb's copy has only in-frame clones and lacks some. The sample lists about 100,000 clones; 71% were seen once. Sequencing was done on a sample of peripheral blood. Receptors were obtained from a woman in her thirties or forties with acute or convalescent COVID-19.

J is TRBJ2-5 and V is TRBV14; D ambiguous. The CDR3 spans 13 residues. The V end lost 0 bases, the J end lost 5 bases, and 7 bases lay between the germline ends. The germline CDR1 and CDR2 sequences are SGHDN and FVKESK. The CDR3 reads CASSQDVRETQYF. DNA for the CDR3: TGTGCCAGCAGCCAAGATGTCAGGGAGACCCAGTACTTC.

The chain is built from TRBV11-3 and TRBJ1-1; TRBD1 matches at 12 bases. Germline CDR1 and CDR2: SGHNT and YENEEA. V was pared by 1 base and J by 0 bases, with 12 bases of the junction left unmatched. The CDR3 contains 20 residues. In DNA, the CDR3 is TGTGCCAGCAGCTTAGCCAAACGGGACAGGGGGCACCTAATGAACACTGAAGCTTTCTTT. Its translation is CASSLAKRDRGHLMNTEAFF.

The V call is TRBV3-1 (or the pseudogene TRBV3-2), the J call TRBJ2-5, with 12 bases lining up with TRBD2. V lost 1 base to trimming and J lost 0 bases; unmatched junction nucleotides: 6. Per the germline V gene, CDR1 is LGHDT and CDR2 is YNNKEL (reference sequence). This CDR3 is 18 amino acids long. The CDR3 is CASSQGRTSGMHQETQYF. DNA for the CDR3: TGTGCCAGCAGCCAAGGAAGGACTAGCGGGATGCACCAAGAGACCCAGTACTTC.

The rearrangement joins TRBV5-1 to TRBJ2-6, with TRBD1 matching 10 bases. The CDR3 covers 17 residues. CDR1 and CDR2 from the germline V gene are SGHRS and YFSETQ. The junction had 6 bases not matched to a gene; V was cut back by 4 bases and J by 2 bases. The CDR3 loop is CASSAGQGSAGANVLTF. The CDR3 nucleotides read TGCGCCAGCAGCGCGGGACAGGGGAGTGCTGGGGCCAACGTCCTGACTTTC.

The V gene is TRBV11-2, the J gene TRBJ2-1; D uncertain. The CDR3 runs to 18 residues. The germline CDR1 and CDR2 sequences are SGHAT and FQNNGV. V was shortened by 0 bases and J by 2 bases, with 17 bases between the two germline ends. Here the CDR3 reads CASSLEQRNSLTYNEQFF. The CDR3, as DNA: TGTGCCAGCAGCTTAGAACAGAGAAATTCTCTTACCTACAATGAGCAGTTCTTC.

This chain connects TRBV5-5 to TRBJ1-6; 8 nucleotides agree with TRBD1. Looked up from germline, CDR1 is SGHKS and CDR2 is YYEKEE (reference sequence). J lost 7 bases, V lost 4 bases, and 10 bases had no gene match. This CDR3 is 16 amino acids long. In DNA, the CDR3 is TGTGCCAGCAGCCCCGACAGGGGATCAGGAAATTCACCCCTCCACTTT. It yields the protein CASSPDRGSGNSPLHF.

The V call is TRBV6-5, the J call TRBJ2-3; tentatively, D is TRBD1 (6 bases). V lost 7 bases and J lost 6, with 17 bases in between. CDR1 and CDR2 (germline): MNHEY, SVGAGI. The CDR3 spans 14 residues. CDR3 DNA sequence: TGTGCCAGCAAATCAGGGGCCCGCGCGGATACGCAGTATTTT. Translation: CASKSGARADTQYF.

The V call is TRBV5-1, the J call TRBJ1-3; D possibly corresponds to TRBD1 (5 bases). The V end lost 0 bases, the J end lost 4 bases, and 11 bases lay between the germline ends. Germline V lookup: CDR1 SGHRS, CDR2 YFSETQ. The CDR3 is 15 amino acids. DNA of the CDR3: TGCGCCAGCAGCTTGGTGGCAGGGAAAGGAAACACCATATATTTT. As protein: CASSLVAGKGNTIYF.

The J gene is TRBJ1-3, the V gene TRBV30; D not certain. CDR3 length equals 13 residues. V lost 1 base and J lost 4, with 8 bases in between. The germline V gene has CDR1 GTSNPN and CDR2 SVGIG (reference sequence). CDR3 loop: CAWSAGGGNTIYF. DNA of the CDR3: TGTGCCTGGAGTGCAGGTGGGGGAAACACCATATATTTT.

The chain links TRBV4-3 to TRBJ2-2; D is undetermined. CDR1 and CDR2 (germline): LGHNA, YSLEER. CDR3 length equals 15 residues. V lost 0 bases and J lost 2, with 7 bases in between. The CDR3 protein is CASSQEGQNTGELFF. The DNA of the CDR3 is TGCGCCAGCAGCCAAGAGGGCCAAAACACCGGGGAGCTGTTTTTT.

The genes are TRBV4-3 and TRBJ1-2; a weak D match, TRBD1 (6 bases). This CDR3 region has 15 residues. The V gene lost 4 bases and the J gene lost 2 bases, with 14 bases spanning the gap. Germline CDR1 and CDR2: LGHNA and YSLEER. The CDR3 spells CASSPKGQPNYGYTF. The CDR3 region has the DNA TGCGCCAGCAGCCCGAAAGGACAGCCCAACTATGGCTACACCTTC.

The rearrangement uses TRBV9 and TRBJ2-2; D remains unclear. Deletions cut 4 bases from V and 5 bases from J, with 12 bases between. This CDR3 has 14 residues. CDR1 SGDLS and CDR2 YYNGEE come from the germline V gene. The CDR3 region has the DNA TGTGCCAGCAGCCCAAGTACATCAACCGGGGAGCTGTTTTTT. It specifies CASSPSTSTGELFF.

The chain employs TRBV27 and TRBJ1-4; the D gene is possibly TRBD1 (5 bases). V was shortened by 4 bases and J by 4 bases, with 13 bases between the two germline ends. The germline gives CDR1 MNHEY, CDR2 SMNVEV (reference sequence). The CDR3 has 15 residues. The CDR3 nucleotides read TGTGCCAGCAGTTCGGGGACTGCAAATAATGAAAAACTGTTTTTT. It specifies CASSSGTANNEKLFF.

This clone has more than one count but fewer than ten. The chain recombines TRBV12-3 or TRBV12-4 with TRBJ2-1; possibly TRBD2 for D (6 bases). V was shortened by 3 bases and J by 6 bases, with 9 bases between the two germline ends. This CDR3 region has 13 residues. The CDR3 nucleotides are TGTGCCAGCAGTTTGGGGGAGGTCAATGAGCAGTTCTTC. This encodes CASSLGEVNEQFF.

Many counts were recorded for this clone. This chain connects TRBV6-6 to TRBJ1-1, with unresolved D. The V gene's germline CDR1 is MNHNY and CDR2 SVGAGI (reference sequence). The CDR3 contains 12 residues. V was shortened by 0 bases and J by 8 bases, with 7 bases between the two germline ends. The CDR3 loop reads CASSYSTGEAFF. Written as DNA, the CDR3 is TGTGCCAGCAGTTACTCAACGGGGGAAGCTTTCTTT.

For the CDR3, the DNA is TGTGCCAGCAGCCAAGATCCCCCTAGTGAAAATCAGCCCCAGCATTTT. Translation: CASSQDPPSENQPQHF. V usage is TRBV3-1 (or the pseudogene TRBV3-2) and J usage is TRBJ1-5; no firm D call. Germline V gene lookup returns CDR1 LGHDT and CDR2 YNNKEL (reference sequence). The CDR3 loop spans 16 amino acids. V shed 0 bases and J shed 4 bases, with 13 bases lying between them.

The CDR3 sequence is CASSQERSGALYGYTF. The CDR3 DNA reads as TGCGCCAGCAGCCAAGAGAGGTCAGGGGCACTATATGGCTACACCTTC. The V and J genes are TRBV4-3 and TRBJ1-2; tentative D call: TRBD1 (6 bases). The CDR3 extends over 16 amino acids. The germline V gene encodes CDR1 LGHNA and CDR2 YSLEER. Trimming cost V 0 bases and J 5 bases, with 16 bases left between them.

This clone was seen ten or more times. The rearrangement uses TRBV5-4 and TRBJ2-5; possibly TRBD2 for D (5 bases). Germline V gene sequence: CDR1 SGHNT, CDR2 YYREEE (reference sequence). There are 11 residues in the CDR3. V lost 4 bases to trimming and J lost 5 bases, with 6 bases between them. The CDR3 nucleotides are TGTGCCAGCAGCCCGGGGGAGACCCAGTACTTC. Protein sequence: CASSPGETQYF.